Each of the 6 T cell receptor beta chains below was sequenced from the same sample in a study of tumor-infiltrating lymphocytes in primary liver carcinoma. Each 20-30 mg portion of unsorted bulk tissue served as the source for co-extraction of RNA and DNA. With a constant-region primer, TCR beta cDNA was made from roughly 500 ng of total RNA. What produced the TCR beta libraries was three nested multiplex PCR rounds using slightly modified ARM-PCR. The opening two PCR rounds, approximately 10 cycles each, paired TRBV1-TRBV30 forward primers with a C-beta reverse primer. TCRdb itself ran the multiplex PCR reads through MiXCR, one entry per CDR3 protein. This table has about 59,000 distinct CDR3 sequences, 70% to 85% appearing once. Sequencing was done on a sample of liver tumor tissue from sampling region 2. Subset described: tumor region T2, inferior pole. These TCRs come from a man aged 40-49 years with primary liver carcinoma and hepatitis B virus infection.

A remark on this clonotype: Here the CDR3 omits its conserved ending phenylalanine or tryptophan, so a read error is the likely source. The chain links TRBV12-3 or TRBV12-4 to TRBJ1-6; unclear D gene. The length of the CDR3 is 14 residues. The CDR3 nucleotides are TGTCCCAGCAGTTCTACAGTGGGAAATTCACCCCTCCACTAT. Its translation: CPSSSTVGNSPLHY.

The table lists this clonotype with a few counts. No conserved phenylalanine or tryptophan ends this CDR3, so it is likely a read error. The chain carries TRBV11-2 and TRBJ2-5; D possibly corresponds to TRBD2 (6 bases). The germline V gene has CDR1 SGHAT and CDR2 FQNNGV. The CDR3 length is 16 residues. Written as DNA, the CDR3 is TGTGCTAGCAGCCAAACCCCTGGTGGGGGGAAAGAGACCCAGTACATC. This translates into CASSQTPGGGKETQYI.

This clonotype was recorded once. The junction departs from the called germline gene at one end, perhaps through a read error. This chain links TRBV6-5 with TRBJ2-6, with a possible D match to TRBD1 (6 bases). In germline, CDR1 is MNHEY, CDR2 SVGAGI. CDR3 size: 13 residues. The CDR3 loop reads CASSHDRSNVLIF. CDR3 sequence (DNA): TGTGCCAGCAGCCATGACAGGTCCAACGTCCTGATTTTC.

As regards this clonotype: The CDR3 does not close with the conserved phenylalanine or tryptophan, likely indicating a read error. This chain connects TRBV19 to TRBJ2-5; 10 nucleotides line up with TRBD2. Trimming removed 10 bases from V and 4 bases from J; junction bases left unmatched: 3. This CDR3 region has 12 residues. Germline values: CDR1 LNHDA, CDR2 SQIVND (reference sequence). The CDR3 DNA is TGTGCCACTCGACTAGCGGGAGAGACCCAGTACCTC. Amino acid sequence: CATRLAGETQYL.

This clonotype was detected a few times. The chain carries TRBV7-2 and TRBJ2-2; D gene uncertain. Trimming pared 5 bases from V and 5 bases from J, leaving 12 bases between. Germline V lookup: CDR1 SGHTA, CDR2 FQGNSA. CDR3 size: 14 residues. Here the CDR3 reads CASSPLSRTGELFF. For the CDR3, the DNA is TGTGCCAGCAGCCCACTGAGTAGGACCGGGGAGCTGTTTTTT.

The V gene is TRBV12-3 or TRBV12-4, the J gene TRBJ2-3; possible D gene TRBD2, 6 bases. The CDR3 has 16 residues. V was shortened by 9 bases and J by 2 bases, with 21 bases between the two germline ends. This CDR3 is CASSLSSAGSTDTQYF. CDR3 nucleotide sequence: TGTGCCAGTAGTCTTTCCTCGGCGGGATCCACAGATACGCAGTATTTT.